One and the same sample provided the 10 T cell receptor beta chains below, sequenced in a study of T cells in Graves' hyperthyroidism and ophthalmopathy. Authors of the study amplified TCR beta CDR3 regions from RNA transcripts. A first-round RT-PCR of the TCR CDR3 used the HTBI primer set. In TCRdb, the multiplex PCR reads were re-called with MiXCR into one record per CDR3 protein. The sample has around 600,000 distinct CDR3 sequences; 45% are singletons. Sequencing input: peripheral blood or thyroid tissue (not recorded which). The receptors stem from an adult man with Graves' disease, either hyperthyroidism or ophthalmopathy (not recorded which).

Comments on this clonotype: The missing conserved phenylalanine or tryptophan at the end of this CDR3 makes a read error likely. V usage is TRBV14 and J usage is TRBJ1-2, with TRBD1 matching over 8 bases. V lost 4 bases and J lost 4; bases outside the gene matches: 8. The CDR3 is 15 residues long. Germline loops: CDR1 SGHDN, CDR2 FVKESK. CDR3 sequence reads: CASSPPRQGSYGYTL. The CDR3 DNA reads TGTGCCAGCAGCCCTCCCCGACAGGGGAGCTATGGCTACACCCTC.

CDR3 in DNA: TGTGCCAGCAGAGGGTCGGGCACCGGGGAGCTGTTTTTT. Its protein is CASRGSGTGELFF. This chain uses TRBV7-3 with TRBJ2-2, with unresolved D. Looked up from germline, CDR1 is SGHTA and CDR2 is FQGTGA. The CDR3 length is 13 residues. V was cut by 6 bases and J by 4 bases, with 9 bases left in between.

In this sample, this clonotype turned up a few times. The chain joins TRBV7-2 to TRBJ1-4; D ambiguous. Trimming shortened V by 9 bases and J by 8 bases, and 16 bases separated the two germline ends. Germline CDR1 reads SGHTA; CDR2 reads FQGNSA. The CDR3 loop spans 13 amino acids. The CDR3 here is CASSLAAGEKLFF. DNA for the CDR3: TGTGCCAGTAGTTTAGCGGCGGGGGAAAAACTGTTTTTT.

The chain has TRBV6-5 and TRBJ1-6; D may be TRBD1 (5 bases). Trimming cost V 3 bases and J 6 bases, with 15 bases left between them. This CDR3 is 16 amino acids long. The V gene's germline CDR1 is MNHEY and CDR2 SVGAGI. The CDR3 region has the DNA TGTGCCAGCAGTTATGATGTAGGGGCGATTAATTCACCCCTCCACTTT. Protein sequence: CASSYDVGAINSPLHF.

Ten or more counts support this clonotype. DNA for the CDR3: TGTGCCAGCAGCGTAGCTCAGGGTTCACCCCTCCACTTT. Its translation: CASSVAQGSPLHF. The chain links TRBV9 to TRBJ1-6; TRBD1 is a possible D gene (5 bases). Trimming left V 0 bases short and J 9 bases short, with 7 bases between. The germline V gene encodes CDR1 SGDLS and CDR2 YYNGEE. The CDR3 extends over 13 amino acids.

V and J are TRBV15 and TRBJ1-2; TRBD1 is a possible D gene (5 bases). The CDR3 is 11 amino acids. V lost 6 bases and J lost 6, with 8 bases in between. The germline V gene has CDR1 LNHNV and CDR2 YYDKDF (reference sequence). The CDR3 reads CATRGTDGYTF. The CDR3 bases are TGTGCCACCAGAGGGACGGATGGCTACACCTTC.

The J gene is TRBJ2-7, the V gene TRBV20-1; D uncertain. Per the germline V gene, CDR1 is DFQATT and CDR2 is SNEGSKA (reference sequence). V dropped 6 bases and J dropped 0 bases, with 12 bases sitting between them. The CDR3 is 13 residues long. CDR3 sequence: CSAPITGSYEQYF. DNA for the CDR3: TGCAGTGCCCCTATTACGGGCTCCTACGAGCAGTACTTC.

Turning to this clonotype: Compared with germline, one end of the junction differs, possibly owing to a read error. This chain's CDR3 is CASSQTESGNTIYF. In DNA form, the CDR3 reads TGCGCCAGCAGCCAGACGGAATCTGGAAACACCATATATTTT. V usage is TRBV7-8 and J usage is TRBJ1-3, with no clear D. The germline gives CDR1 SGHVS, CDR2 FQNEAQ. This CDR3 spans 14 amino acids.

The chain links TRBV2 to TRBJ1-1; D is unresolved. Trimming pared 0 bases from V and 0 bases from J, leaving 14 bases between. This CDR3 has 17 amino acids. The germline CDR1 and CDR2 sequences are SNHLY and FYNNEI. For the CDR3, the DNA is TGTGCCAGCAGTGAAGCGCTTCCGTCAGCAATGAACACTGAAGCTTTCTTT. Amino acid sequence: CASSEALPSAMNTEAFF.

The sample holds many counts of this clonotype. The V call is TRBV24-1, the J call TRBJ2-2; D might be TRBD1 (6 bases). Germline V gene data show CDR1 as KGHDR and CDR2 as SFDVKD. CDR3 length equals 16 residues. Trimming removed 3 bases from V and 6 bases from J, with 16 bases in between. This chain's CDR3 is CATSDPATPGAGELFF. The CDR3 bases are TGTGCCACCAGTGATCCTGCCACTCCAGGGGCCGGGGAGCTGTTTTTT.